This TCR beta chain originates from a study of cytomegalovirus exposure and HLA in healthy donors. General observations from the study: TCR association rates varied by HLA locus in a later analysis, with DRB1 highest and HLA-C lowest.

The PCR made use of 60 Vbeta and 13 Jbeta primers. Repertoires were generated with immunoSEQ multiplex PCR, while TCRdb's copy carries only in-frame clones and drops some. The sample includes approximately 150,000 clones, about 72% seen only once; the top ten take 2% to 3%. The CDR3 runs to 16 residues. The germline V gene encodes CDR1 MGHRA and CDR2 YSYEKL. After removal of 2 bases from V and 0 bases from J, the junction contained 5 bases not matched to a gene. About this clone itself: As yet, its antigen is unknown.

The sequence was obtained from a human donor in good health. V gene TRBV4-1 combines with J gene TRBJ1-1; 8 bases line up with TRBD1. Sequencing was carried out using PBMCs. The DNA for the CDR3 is TGCGCCAGCAGCCAAATAACGACAGGGGTGAACACTGAAGCTTTCTTT. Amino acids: CASSQITTGVNTEAFF.